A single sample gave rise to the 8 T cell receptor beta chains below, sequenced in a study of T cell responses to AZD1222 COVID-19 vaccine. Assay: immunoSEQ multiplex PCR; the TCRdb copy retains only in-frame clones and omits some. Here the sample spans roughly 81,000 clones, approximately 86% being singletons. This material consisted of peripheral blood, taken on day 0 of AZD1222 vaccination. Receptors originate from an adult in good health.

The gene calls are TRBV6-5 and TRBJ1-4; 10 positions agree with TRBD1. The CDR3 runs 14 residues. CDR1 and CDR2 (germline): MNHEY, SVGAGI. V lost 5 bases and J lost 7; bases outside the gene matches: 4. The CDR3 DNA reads TGTGCCAGCAGTCGACAGGGGGCGGCTGAAAAACTGTTTTTT. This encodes CASSRQGAAEKLFF.

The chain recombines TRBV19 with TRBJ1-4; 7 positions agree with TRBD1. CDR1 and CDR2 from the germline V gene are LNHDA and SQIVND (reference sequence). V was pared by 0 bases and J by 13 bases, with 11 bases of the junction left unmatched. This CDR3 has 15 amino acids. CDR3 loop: CASSIDSTGATGLFF. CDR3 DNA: TGTGCCAGTAGTATAGACTCTACAGGGGCCACGGGACTGTTTTTT.

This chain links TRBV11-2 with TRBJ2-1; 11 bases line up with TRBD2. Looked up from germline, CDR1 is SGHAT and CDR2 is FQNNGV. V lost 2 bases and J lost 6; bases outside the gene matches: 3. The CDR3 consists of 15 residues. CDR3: CASSLTGLAVNEQFF. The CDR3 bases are TGTGCCAGCAGCTTAACGGGACTAGCGGTCAATGAGCAGTTCTTC.

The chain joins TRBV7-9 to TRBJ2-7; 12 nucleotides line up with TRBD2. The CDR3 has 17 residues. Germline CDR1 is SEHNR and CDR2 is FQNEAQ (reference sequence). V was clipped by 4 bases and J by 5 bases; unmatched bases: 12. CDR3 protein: CASSSGLAGPKEDEQYF. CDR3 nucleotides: TGTGCCAGCAGCTCGGGACTAGCGGGCCCCAAGGAAGACGAGCAGTACTTC. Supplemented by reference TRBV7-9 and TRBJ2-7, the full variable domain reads DTGVSQNPRHKITKRGQNVTFRCDPISEHNRLYWYRQTLGQGPEFLTYFQNEAQLEKSRLLSDRFSAERPKGSFSTLEIQRTEQGDSAMYLCASSSGLAGPKEDEQYFGPGTRLTVT.

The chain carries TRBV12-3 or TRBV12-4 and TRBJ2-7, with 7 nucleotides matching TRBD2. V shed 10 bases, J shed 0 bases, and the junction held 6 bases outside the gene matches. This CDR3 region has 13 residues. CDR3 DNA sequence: TGTGCCACTAAGCGGGATAGCTCCTACGAGCAGTACTTC. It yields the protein CATKRDSSYEQYF.

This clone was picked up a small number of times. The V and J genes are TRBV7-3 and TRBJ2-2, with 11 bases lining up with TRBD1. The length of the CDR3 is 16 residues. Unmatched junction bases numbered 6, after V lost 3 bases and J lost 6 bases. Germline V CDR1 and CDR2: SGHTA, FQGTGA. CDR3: CASSFRTGGSAGELFF. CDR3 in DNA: TGTGCCAGCAGCTTCAGGACAGGGGGCTCTGCCGGGGAGCTGTTTTTT.

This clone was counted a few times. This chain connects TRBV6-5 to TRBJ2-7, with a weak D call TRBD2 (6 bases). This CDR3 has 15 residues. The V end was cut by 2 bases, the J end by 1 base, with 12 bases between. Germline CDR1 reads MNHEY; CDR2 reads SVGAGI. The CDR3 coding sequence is TGTGCCAGCAGTTACCTGGATCGGGGGTCCTACGAGCAGTACTTC. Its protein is CASSYLDRGSYEQYF.

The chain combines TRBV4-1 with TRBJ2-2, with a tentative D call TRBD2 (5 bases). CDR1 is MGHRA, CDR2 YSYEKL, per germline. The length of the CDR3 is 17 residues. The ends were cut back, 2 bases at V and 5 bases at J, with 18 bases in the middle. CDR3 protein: CASSQPPWRRRTGELFF. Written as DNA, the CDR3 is TGCGCCAGCAGCCAACCCCCCTGGCGACGGAGGACCGGGGAGCTGTTTTTT.